Listed below are T cell receptor beta chains from one sample, sequenced in a study of blood T cell repertoires in COVID-19. Assay used: immunoSEQ multiplex PCR; TCRdb lists only in-frame clones, some missing. The sample lists approximately 140,000 clones, 87% occurring once. Sequenced sample: peripheral blood. Source of these receptors: a woman aged 60-70 years with active or convalescent COVID-19. Both conserved end residues are part of each CDR3.

v_call: TRBV6-5; cdr3_aa: CASSYGTGGYEQYF
v_call: TRBV30; cdr3_aa: CAWRQAGNTEAFF
v_call: TRBV19; cdr3_aa: CASSMDRGYGNQPQHF
v_call: TRBV7-2; cdr3_aa: CASSQDPSGNTIYF
v_call: TRBV29-1; cdr3_aa: CSVYRGLGETQYF
v_call: TRBV18; cdr3_aa: CASSPLSAEPQHF
v_call: TRBV5-4; cdr3_aa: CASSLSWTGGAGELFF
v_call: TRBV4-3; cdr3_aa: CASSQQLRGATEAFF
v_call: TRBV6-2/TRBV6-3; cdr3_aa: CASSYSRDTEAFF
v_call: TRBV15; cdr3_aa: CATSNGGSDTGELFF
v_call: TRBV19; cdr3_aa: CASKETARISGELFF
v_call: TRBV4-3; cdr3_aa: CASSQDPSGGAVIRTDTQYF
v_call: TRBV10-3; cdr3_aa: CAIRSGLMNTEAFF
v_call: TRBV5-1; cdr3_aa: CASSLRSQQGTEAFF
v_call: TRBV3-1/TRBV3-2; cdr3_aa: CASSRGHLNTEAFF
v_call: TRBV7-2; cdr3_aa: CASSFSGQPLVRTQYF